This T cell receptor (beta chain) was captured in a study of cytomegalovirus exposure and HLA in healthy donors. Points from the study as a whole: Immune exposure was documented only through CMV serostatus. In a later analysis, TCR beta V- and J-gene trimming was associated with a missense DCLRE1C variant. Previously analyzed data showed that most TCR beta V segments were productive at a frequency of about 90% or about 30%.

Samples came from healthy bone marrow donors. This clone occurred a few times. Its target is not known. The PCR contained 60 Vbeta and 13 Jbeta primers. Assay used: immunoSEQ multiplex PCR; TCRdb lists only in-frame clones, some missing. The sample holds 110,000 to 150,000 clones, 75% to 90% seen once. The CDR3 is 17 amino acids. With 5 bases clipped from V and 2 bases from J, the junction kept 10 bases outside the gene matches. CDR1 and CDR2 from the germline V gene are LNHDA and SQIVND (reference sequence). The gene calls are TRBV19 and TRBJ2-7, with TRBD1 matching over 12 bases. Sequences were obtained from PBMCs. The sequence was obtained from a man aged 35-49 years in good health and CMV-seronegative. The CDR3 DNA sequence: TGTGCCAGTAGTCCGGGACAGGGGGCGCTTCATCCCTACGAGCAGTACTTC. Protein: CASSPGQGALHPYEQYF.